The sequence of this T cell receptor (beta chain) was determined in a study of CD8 T cells in Susac syndrome. Details on this clonotype: What it recognizes is unknown.

The authors sequenced TCR beta from blood CD8+ and CD4+ T cells. An input of roughly 0.5 to 1 ug of RNA was subjected to reverse transcription using random hexamers. TCRdb itself ran the immunoSEQ multiplex PCR reads through MiXCR, one entry per CDR3 protein. Of about 300,000 distinct CDR3 sequences in the sample, 70% to 90% were seen once. Notes on the study in general: The study recognized that its TCR sequencing and HLA analysis covered a relatively small number of individuals.

Sample: CD8+ T cells from PBMCs. The origin of this receptor is a human donor with multiple sclerosis.

The CDR3 reads CSGQGLDSNYGYTF. The CDR3 bases are TGCAGCGGACAGGGGCTAGACTCTAACTATGGCTACACCTTC. V is TRBV29-1 and J is TRBJ1-2; the match to TRBD1 covers 8 bases. Germline V lookup: CDR1 SQVTM, CDR2 ANQGSEA. This CDR3 has 14 amino acids. Trimming cost V 7 bases and J 0 bases; bases outside gene matches: 7. Variable domain in full (rest from reference TRBV29-1 and TRBJ1-2): SAVISQKPSRDICQRGTSLTIQCQVDSQVTMMFWYRQQPGQSLTLIATANQGSEATYESGFVIDKFPISRPNLTFSTLTVSNMSPEDSSIYLCSGQGLDSNYGYTFGSGTRLTVV.